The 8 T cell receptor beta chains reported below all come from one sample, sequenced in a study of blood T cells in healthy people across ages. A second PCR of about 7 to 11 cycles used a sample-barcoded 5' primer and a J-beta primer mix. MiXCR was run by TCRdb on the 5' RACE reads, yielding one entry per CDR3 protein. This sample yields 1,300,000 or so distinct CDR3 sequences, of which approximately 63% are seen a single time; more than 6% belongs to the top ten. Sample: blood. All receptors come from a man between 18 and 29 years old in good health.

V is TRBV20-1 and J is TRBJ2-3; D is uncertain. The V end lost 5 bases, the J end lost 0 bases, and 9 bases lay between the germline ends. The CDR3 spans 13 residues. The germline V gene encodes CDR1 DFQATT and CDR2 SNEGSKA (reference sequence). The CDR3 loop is CSAAPTSTDTQYF. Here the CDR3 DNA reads TGCAGTGCTGCCCCCACTAGCACAGATACGCAGTATTTT.

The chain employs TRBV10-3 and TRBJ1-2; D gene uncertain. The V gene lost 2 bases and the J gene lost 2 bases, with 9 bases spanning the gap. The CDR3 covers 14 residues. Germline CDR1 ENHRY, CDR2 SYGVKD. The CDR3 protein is CAISEVGRNYGYTF. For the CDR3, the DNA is TGTGCCATCAGTGAGGTGGGGAGAAACTATGGCTACACCTTC.

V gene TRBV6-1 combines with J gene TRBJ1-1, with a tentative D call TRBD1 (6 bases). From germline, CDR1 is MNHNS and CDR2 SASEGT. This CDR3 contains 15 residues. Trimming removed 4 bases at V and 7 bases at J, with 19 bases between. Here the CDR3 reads CASSGNTGTIYEAFF. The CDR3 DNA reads TGTGCCAGCAGTGGTAATACCGGGACAATTTATGAAGCTTTCTTT.

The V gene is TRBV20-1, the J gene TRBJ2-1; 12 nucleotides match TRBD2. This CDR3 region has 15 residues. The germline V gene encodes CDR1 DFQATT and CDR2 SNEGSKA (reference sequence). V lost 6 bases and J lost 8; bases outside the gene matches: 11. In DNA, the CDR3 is TGCAGTGCGACATTTCCTAGCGGGGGGGCGGATGAGCAGTTCTTC. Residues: CSATFPSGGADEQFF.

Written as DNA, the CDR3 is TGCAGTGCTCGGACAGGGGAGGGCTACACCTTC. This gives the protein CSARTGEGYTF. J is TRBJ1-2 and V is TRBV20-1, with 9 bases aligning to TRBD1. V lost 5 bases and J lost 8; bases outside the gene matches: 3. The CDR3 length is 11 residues. Looked up from germline, CDR1 is DFQATT and CDR2 is SNEGSKA (reference sequence).

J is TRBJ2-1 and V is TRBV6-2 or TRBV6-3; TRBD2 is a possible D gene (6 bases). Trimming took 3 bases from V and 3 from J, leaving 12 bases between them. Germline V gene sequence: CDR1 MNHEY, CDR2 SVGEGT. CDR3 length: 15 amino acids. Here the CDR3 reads CASSYARERYNEQFF. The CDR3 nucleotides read TGTGCCAGCAGTTATGCGCGGGAACGCTACAATGAGCAGTTCTTC.

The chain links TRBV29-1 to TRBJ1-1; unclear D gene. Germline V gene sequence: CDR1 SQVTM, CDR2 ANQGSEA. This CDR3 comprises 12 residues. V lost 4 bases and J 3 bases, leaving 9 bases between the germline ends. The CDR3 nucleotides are TGCAGCGTTGGAACTAGGGACACTGAAGCTTTCTTT. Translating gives CSVGTRDTEAFF.

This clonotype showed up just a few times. CDR3 nucleotide sequence: TGTGCCAGCAGCCAACTTGGGACAGCCTCCTACGAGCAGTACTTC. This encodes CASSQLGTASYEQYF. This sequence joins TRBV25-1 and TRBJ2-7, with 7 nucleotides matching TRBD1. Unmatched junction bases numbered 8, after V lost 6 bases and J lost 0 bases. The CDR3 loop spans 15 amino acids. Germline V gene sequence: CDR1 MGHDK, CDR2 SYGVNS.